This T cell receptor (beta chain) emerged from a study of blood T cell repertoires in COVID-19. Across the study: Specimens from acute and convalescent COVID-19 originated in the United States, Italy and Spain.

The CDR3 loop spans 13 amino acids. Using immunoSEQ multiplex PCR, the repertoire was profiled, and TCRdb retains in-frame clones only, with some absent. The sample carries a few hundred thousand clones, roughly 90% recorded once. The origin of this receptor is a man aged 18 to 29 with acute COVID-19. Specimen: PBMCs or T cells enriched from blood (not recorded which). J is TRBJ1-1 and V is TRBV21-1. TRBV21-1 is noted as a pseudogene. CDR3 sequence (DNA): TGTGCCAGCAGCAAAGCGCCGGACACTGAAGCTTTCTTT. This translates into CASSKAPDTEAFF.